What follows is one TCR beta chain and its context. CDR1 and CDR2 (germline): LGHNA, YSLEER. V lost 0 bases, J lost 0 bases, and 5 bases stayed unmatched. CDR3 length: 16 residues. This record comes from a study of blood T cell repertoires in COVID-19. About the study: Researchers got acute and convalescent COVID-19 samples from the United States, Italy and Spain.

Generated by immunoSEQ multiplex PCR, the TCRdb table keeps only in-frame clones and is missing some. Here the sample spans 55,000 to 90,000 clones, about 85% being singletons. Sequences were obtained from peripheral blood. The V gene is TRBV4-3, the J gene TRBJ2-7; 7 positions agree with TRBD2. The origin of this receptor is a woman of 80 years or more with active or convalescent COVID-19. The CDR3 DNA reads as TGCGCCAGCAGCCAAGATCTTCGGGGGGACTCCTACGAGCAGTACTTC. Its translation: CASSQDLRGDSYEQYF.